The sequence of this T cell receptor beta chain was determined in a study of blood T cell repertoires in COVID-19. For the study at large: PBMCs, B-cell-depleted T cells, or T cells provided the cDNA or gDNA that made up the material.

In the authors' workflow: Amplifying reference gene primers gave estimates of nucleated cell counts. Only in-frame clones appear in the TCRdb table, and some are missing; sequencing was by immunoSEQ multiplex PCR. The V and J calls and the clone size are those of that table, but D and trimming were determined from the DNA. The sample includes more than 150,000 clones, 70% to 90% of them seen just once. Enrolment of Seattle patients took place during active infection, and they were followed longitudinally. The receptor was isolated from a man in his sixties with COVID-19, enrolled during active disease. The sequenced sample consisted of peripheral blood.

The CDR3 loop is CASLRQVPNYGYTF. In nucleotides, the CDR3 is TGTGCCAGCTTGAGACAGGTGCCTAACTATGGCTACACCTTC. The chain employs TRBV6-5 and TRBJ1-2, with D possibly being TRBD1 (6 bases). Trimming stripped 8 bases from V and 0 bases from J, with 13 bases between. This CDR3 has 14 amino acids. Germline V gives CDR1 MNHEY, CDR2 SVGAGI.